The rows below give T cell receptor beta chains drawn from one sample of a study of CD8 T cells in ankylosing spondylitis. A single record per CDR3 protein comes from TCRdb applying MiXCR to the 5' RACE reads. Of 85,000 to 100,000 distinct CDR3 sequences in the sample, about 9% are singletons; the top ten hold under 6%. The sequenced sample was blood, either unsorted or a sorted T cell fraction (not recorded which). Receptors originate from a male donor with ankylosing spondylitis or in good health (not recorded which). Both conserved end residues are trimmed from each CDR3. D genes are given only for firm matches. A row's size may be missing; if present it is once, few, many or a size class.

>TRBD2|many|TRBV5-1|TRBJ2-1
ASYSSGGAGNEQF
>TRBD1|many|TRBV24-1|TRBJ1-5
ATSELGQPQPQH
>.|many|TRBV24-1|TRBJ2-3
ATSDPTNPDTQY
>TRBD1|many|TRBV28|TRBJ2-5
ATQGASRETQY
>.|few|TRBV18|TRBJ2-3
ASSPGGNTQY
>.|many|TRBV5-1|TRBJ1-2
ASSPPDAYGYT
>TRBD2|many|TRBV29-1|TRBJ2-1
SVVPSGPHEQF
>.|many|TRBV7-6|TRBJ2-1
ASSMGLYNEQF
>.|many|TRBV11-2|TRBJ2-7
ASSLDLGQTYEQY
>TRBD1|.|TRBV5-1|TRBJ1-1
ASSPRQGFSSPEAF
>.|many|TRBV20-1|TRBJ1-5
SARDGVPNQPQH
>TRBD1|.|TRBV19|TRBJ2-5
ASSIAQTGGETQY
>.|few|TRBV28|TRBJ2-1
AIIGPAGSGTYNEQF
>.|many|TRBV20-1|TRBJ2-5
SARGNGGPGVETQY
>.|.|TRBV20-1|TRBJ1-1
SASRQISAF
>TRBD1|many|TRBV14|TRBJ1-1
ASSQDWDRGAEAF
>TRBD1|many|TRBV2|TRBJ1-1
AITTGTTEAF
>.|few|TRBV2|TRBJ2-7
ASSEGPGAYEQY
>.|few|TRBV12-3/TRBV12-4|TRBJ2-3
ASTSLEGTDTQY
>.|many|TRBV15|TRBJ2-1
ATSRAWLKAEEDYNEQF
>.|many|TRBV24-1|TRBJ1-1
ATSDSRATEAF
>.|many|TRBV5-1|TRBJ2-2
ASSLAGLMNTGELF
>.|many|TRBV12-3/TRBV12-4|TRBJ2-3
ASSMQTGIPDTQY
>.|many|TRBV7-8|TRBJ2-7
ASSLIGQNEQY
>.|few|TRBV5-5|TRBJ1-1
ASSSGRQPNTEAF
>.|many|TRBV23-1|TRBJ1-1
ASTSRGQGNRMNTEAF
>.|many|TRBV20-1|TRBJ2-7
SARPGRTGQY
>TRBD1|many|TRBV6-1|TRBJ2-2
ASSAHRGREELF
>TRBD1|many|TRBV12-3/TRBV12-4|TRBJ1-6
ASSLEGTGRNNSPLH
>.|.|TRBV28|TRBJ2-2
ASRIAGELF
>TRBD1|few|TRBV5-1|TRBJ2-2
ASSLEGTGGRRVTGELF
>.|many|TRBV12-3/TRBV12-4|TRBJ1-5
ASSFRSGSNQPQH
>.|many|TRBV10-3|TRBJ2-7
AISESNYEQY
>TRBD2|many|TRBV10-1|TRBJ2-1
ASSESLAGGRTNEQF
>.|many|TRBV12-3/TRBV12-4|TRBJ2-1
ASSFGGYNEQF
>.|many|TRBV3-1|TRBJ1-1
ASSQGPNTEAF
>TRBD2|many|TRBV10-3|TRBJ2-3
AISGSGGSSSTDTQY
>TRBD2|many|TRBV7-2|TRBJ2-5
ASGASGVPGETQY
>.|.|TRBV7-2|TRBJ2-1
ASSLFDYEQF
>TRBD1|many|TRBV7-2|TRBJ2-2
ASSFRTGRHTGELF
>.|.|TRBV29-1|TRBJ2-7
SVEAEEPYEQY
>TRBD2|many|TRBV7-8|TRBJ2-7
ASSLFGGVAGERTYEQY
>TRBD2|few|TRBV2|TRBJ2-4
ASSATSTPLLAKNIQY
>TRBD1|many|TRBV19|TRBJ2-1
ASTPGDRGHEQF
>.|many|TRBV12-3/TRBV12-4|TRBJ1-1
ASTHKQGRGDLAF
>.|many|TRBV7-8|TRBJ2-5
ASSGFRGRGETQY
>.|many|TRBV5-1|TRBJ2-7
ASSMNYEQY
>.|many|TRBV3-1|TRBJ1-5
ASSQDQGGLPQH
>TRBD2|few|TRBV29-1|TRBJ2-7
SVEPGGSSYEQY
>.|.|TRBV29-1|TRBJ2-7
SVVTGRSANEQY
>.|.|TRBV20-1|TRBJ2-3
SARVPTQGTDTQY
>TRBD2|.|TRBV3-1|TRBJ2-1
ASCQGISGGYNEQF
>.|many|TRBV5-5|TRBJ1-2
ASSSSNYGYT